Detailed here is one T cell receptor (beta chain). It has no known antigen specificity. No much larger clonotype is one base removed from it; base qualities were not supplied. The germline V gene sets CDR1 to SGHTA and CDR2 to FQGNSA. Trimming costs V 1 base and J 7 bases, and their ends lie 7 bases apart. The CDR3, from cysteine to phenylalanine, totals 12 residues. Just the 36-base CDR3 DNA is kept, in frame starting at base 1. All donors were healthy Caucasians. The twin cohort consisted of three pairs of female monozygotic twins, all aged roughly 18 to 30 years. Positive isolation kits from Invitrogen were used to isolate the CD4+ and CD8+ T cell populations. Receptor libraries were prepared by 5' RACE. The data were produced on an Illumina HiSeq 2000. Template switching introduced a universal primer binding site; the final cDNA contained a unique molecular identifier, enabling accurate counting of TCR cDNA molecules. Specific primers in the conserved constant-segment region were used to synthesize first-strand cDNA for TCR alpha and beta chains. To control for contamination, every cDNA library was double barcoded, receiving both a SMART-Mk sample barcode and Illumina barcodes. Two successive PCR steps introduced TruSeq adapter sequences along with Illumina sample barcodes. Sequencing of the TCR alpha and beta cDNA libraries was done on the Illumina HiSeq platform using custom primers. As for the authors' bioinformatics: Raw reads were processed with MiGEC to extract unique molecular identifiers, and MiXCR was used to determine CDR3 positions. Recombination models were inferred per individual with the repgenHMM and IGoR tools using an EM algorithm. Shared clonotype analysis was performed with the tcR package in R, normalizing sharing by the product of cloneset sizes. To study raw recombination free of thymic and clonal selection effects, out-of-frame nonproductive sequences were analyzed. TCRdb reran the public reads through fastp at Q25 and MiXCR, keeping productive beta chains. Every distinct CDR3 protein forms one entry, paired with its most common genes and DNA. For this entry, the V and J calls and clone size follow TCRdb and not the study's own pipeline. Recorded for this sample are 500,000 to 600,000 distinct CDR3 sequences; 22% of them occurred a single time. The top ten clones comprise around 0.9% of the sample.

This record comes from a study of identical twins (dated by TCRdb to the mid-2010s). As for the study more broadly: To test whether fetal clonotypes persist, this study deep-sequenced TCR alpha and beta repertoires from monozygotic twins, from unrelated adults of various ages, and from cord blood. Replicate twin experiments were performed at different times using different library preparation protocols to rule out contamination. Beyond this particular receptor, the publication reports: In monozygotic twins, recombination models systematically underestimated out-of-frame TCR alpha sharing, but the models matched the sharing seen between unrelated individuals. Because the same donors could not be followed over many years, the conclusions relied on cross-sectional statistical analysis. Fewer insertions were carried by abundant cord blood beta clonotypes, a similar but weaker trend appeared in young adult naive repertoires, and no such trend appeared in memory repertoires. Compared with coincidental sharing between unrelated individuals, an excess of low generation-probability sequences was observed among out-of-frame TCR alpha sequences shared between twins. Zero-insertion analyses could be partly confounded by invariant T cells such as MAIT and iNKT, although diverse VJ usage argued against such confounding for most clonotypes. The excess sharing between twins in beta out-of-frame sequences was weaker because fewer shared sequences reduced the signal-to-noise ratio.

The same sample was also studied in work on T cells expressing NK-cell markers. The second source states: Roughly 8 donors provided sorted CD3+CD56+NKG2C+, CD3+CD56+NKG2C- and CD3+CD56-NKG2C+ T-cell subsets, whose TCR beta-chain repertoires were profiled. Among the eight sequenced donors, only one was HCMV-seronegative, while the other seven were HCMV-seropositive. In several experiments an anti-gammadeltaTCR antibody was added to restrict sorting to alphabetaTCR-expressing T cells. For roughly 6 donors, the dominant CD3+CD56+NKG2C+ clonotypes were among the top 10 CD8+ clonotypes and accounted for about 1.0-8% of CD8+ T cells. Those dominant clonotypes were again the most abundant among CD3+CD56-NKG2C+ cells in a few donors, at about 25-60.1%. It remained unclear whether the expanded NKG2C-expressing T cell clones were specific for HCMV antigens. Randomly selected healthy volunteers, three men and five women, were used as the eight sequenced donors. HCMV serostatus was determined by detecting HCMV-specific IgG in serum with a commercial ELISA kit. MIGEC was used to demultiplex reads and group reads by UMI, and MiTCR was used to assemble and quantify clonotypes. To exclude erroneous sequences, only TCR cDNA sequences supported by at least two reads were retained. The tcR package was used for downstream repertoire analysis, and clonotypes were matched across fractions by CDR3 nucleotide sequence plus V segment. VDJmatch was used to annotate antigen specificity against VDJdb, with one amino acid substitution allowed in CDR3.

The sequenced sample was CD4+ T cells sorted from blood. This receptor was identified in a woman aged 18-29 years in good health. The sequence links TRBV7-2 to TRBJ1-2; no D gene can be assigned with confidence. The sequenced DNA: TGTGCCAGCAGCTTAGGGGTTGCTGGCTACACCTTC. Translated, it reads CASSLGVAGYTF.